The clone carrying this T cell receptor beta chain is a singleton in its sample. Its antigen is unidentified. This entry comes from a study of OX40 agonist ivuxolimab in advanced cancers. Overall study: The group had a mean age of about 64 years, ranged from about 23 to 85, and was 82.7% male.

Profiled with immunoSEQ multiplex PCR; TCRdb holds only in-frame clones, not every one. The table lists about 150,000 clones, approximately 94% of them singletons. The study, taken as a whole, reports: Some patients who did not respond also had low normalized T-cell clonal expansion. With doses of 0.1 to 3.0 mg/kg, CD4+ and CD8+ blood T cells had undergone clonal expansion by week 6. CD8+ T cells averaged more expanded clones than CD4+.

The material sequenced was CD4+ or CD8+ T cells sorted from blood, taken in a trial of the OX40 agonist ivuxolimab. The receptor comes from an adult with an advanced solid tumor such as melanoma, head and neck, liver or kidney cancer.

Here the CDR3 reads CASSHPTIGTDTQYF. The CDR3 DNA reads as TGCGCCAGCAGCCATCCGACTATCGGCACAGATACGCAGTATTTT. V gene TRBV4-3 combines with J gene TRBJ2-3; weak D call: TRBD2 (5 bases). Germline V gene data show CDR1 as LGHNA and CDR2 as YSLEER. Trimming left V 3 bases short and J 1 base short, with 11 bases between. This CDR3 has 15 residues.